Listed here is a single T cell receptor (beta chain). What it binds is not known. CDR1 is SGHNT and CDR2 is YYREEE in the germline V gene (reference sequence). CDR3 length: 15 amino acids. J lost 4 bases, V lost 5 bases, and 8 bases had no gene match. This sample was included in a study of long-term antiretroviral therapy in people with HIV. Background on the study: First collections came about a decade before the 2015 immediate-ART recommendation.

All donors provided no fewer than one pre-ART and no fewer than two post-ART PBMC samples. Study results and limitations: Dominant in the repertoire at all time points were clones expanded before ART. Blood dates from the mid-2000s to the late 2010s, possibly under older ART regimens.

Sequencing relied on immunoSEQ assay v3.0, run at survey level. Only in-frame clones appear in the TCRdb table, and some are missing; sequencing was by immunoSEQ multiplex PCR. The table shows approximately 25,000 clones, with roughly 82% occurring only once. This clonotype originated in a man aged 45-60 years with HIV. The sequences come from unsorted PBMCs, collected 3 years after starting antiretroviral therapy. The gene calls are TRBV5-4 and TRBJ2-1; 8 bases are a match to TRBD2. The CDR3 protein is CASRNSGDEYNEQFF. The DNA for the CDR3 is TGTGCCAGCAGAAATAGCGGGGATGAATACAATGAGCAGTTCTTC.